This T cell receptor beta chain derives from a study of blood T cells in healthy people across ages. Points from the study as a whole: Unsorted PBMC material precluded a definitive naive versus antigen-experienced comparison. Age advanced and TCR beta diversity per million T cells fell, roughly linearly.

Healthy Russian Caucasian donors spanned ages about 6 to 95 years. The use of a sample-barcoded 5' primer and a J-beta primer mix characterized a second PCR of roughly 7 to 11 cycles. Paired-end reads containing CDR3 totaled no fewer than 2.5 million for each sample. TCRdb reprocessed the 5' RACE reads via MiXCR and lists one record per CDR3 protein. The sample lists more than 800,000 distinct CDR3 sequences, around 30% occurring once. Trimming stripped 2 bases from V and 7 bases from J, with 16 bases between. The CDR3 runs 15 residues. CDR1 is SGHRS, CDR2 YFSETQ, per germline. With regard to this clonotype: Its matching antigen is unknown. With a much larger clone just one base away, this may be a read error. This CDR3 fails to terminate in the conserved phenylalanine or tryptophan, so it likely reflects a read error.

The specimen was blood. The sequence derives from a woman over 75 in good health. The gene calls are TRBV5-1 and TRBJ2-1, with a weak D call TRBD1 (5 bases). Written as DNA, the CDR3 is TGCGCCAGCAGCTTTCTAGGGGTGCCTTTAAATGAGCAGTTCGTC. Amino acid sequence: CASSFLGVPLNEQFV.